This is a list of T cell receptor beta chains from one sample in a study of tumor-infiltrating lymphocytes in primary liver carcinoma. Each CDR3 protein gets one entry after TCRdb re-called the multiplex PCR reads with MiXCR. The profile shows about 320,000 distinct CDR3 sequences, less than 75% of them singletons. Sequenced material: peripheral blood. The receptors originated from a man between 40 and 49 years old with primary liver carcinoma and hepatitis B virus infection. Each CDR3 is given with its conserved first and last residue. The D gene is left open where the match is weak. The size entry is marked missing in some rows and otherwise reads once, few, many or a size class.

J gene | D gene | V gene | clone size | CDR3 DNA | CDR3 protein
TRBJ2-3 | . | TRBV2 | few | TGTGCCAGCAGTGAAGACGACGGTACGCAGTATTTT | CASSEDDGTQYF
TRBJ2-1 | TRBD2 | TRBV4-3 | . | TGCGCCAGCACCCAACGCCCCTCTGGGACTAGCGGGTCTGAGCAGTTCTTC | CASTQRPSGTSGSEQFF
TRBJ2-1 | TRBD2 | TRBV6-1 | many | TGTGCCAGCAGTGACCGACTAGCGGCGGGGAATGAGCAGTTCTTC | CASSDRLAAGNEQFF
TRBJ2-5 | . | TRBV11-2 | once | TGTGCCAGCAGTATTAACGGTCAAGAGACCCAGTACTTC | CASSINGQETQYF
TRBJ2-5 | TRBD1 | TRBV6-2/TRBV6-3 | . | TGTGCCGGCACGTACAGGGGGGCCGAGACCCAGTACTTC | CAGTYRGAETQYF
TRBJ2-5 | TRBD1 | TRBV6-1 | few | TGTGCCGGTCCCGGGACAGAAGAGACCCAGTACTTC | CAGPGTEETQYF
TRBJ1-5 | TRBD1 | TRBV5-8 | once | TGTACCAGCAGCCTCCCCAGGGGGCTGAGCAATCAGCCCCAGCATTTT | CTSSLPRGLSNQPQHF
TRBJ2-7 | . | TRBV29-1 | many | TGCAGCGTTGAATGGACGGAACCCTACGAGCAGTACTTC | CSVEWTEPYEQYF
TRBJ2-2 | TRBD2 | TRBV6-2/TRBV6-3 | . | TGTGCCAGCAGCCTTCTGGGCGGGAGGAGCCCCGGGGGGCTGTTTTTT | CASSLLGGRSPGGLFF
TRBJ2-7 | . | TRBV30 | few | TGTGCCTGGAGTCAAGACTCCTACGAGCAGTACTTC | CAWSQDSYEQYF
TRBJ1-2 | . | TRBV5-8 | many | TGTGCCAGCAGCTTGAGAGGGATTGACTATGGCTACACCTTC | CASSLRGIDYGYTF
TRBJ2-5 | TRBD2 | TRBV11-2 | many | TGTGCCAGCAGCCCAACCCTTTTAGCGGGAGCAGAGACCCAGTACTTC | CASSPTLLAGAETQYF
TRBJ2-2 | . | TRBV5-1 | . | TGCGCCAGCAGCTTGGCGGCAGGGTACACCGGGGAGCTGTTTTTT | CASSLAAGYTGELFF
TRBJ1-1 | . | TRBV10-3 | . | TGTGCCATCGGCTACGACAGCGTGAACACTGAAGCTTTCTTT | CAIGYDSVNTEAFF
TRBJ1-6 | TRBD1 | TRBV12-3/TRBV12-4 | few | TGTGCCAGCAGTCCCAGGGACAGGGATAATTCACCCCTCCACTTT | CASSPRDRDNSPLHF
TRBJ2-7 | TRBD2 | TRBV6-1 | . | TGTGCCAGCAGACTAGCGGACAACTACGAACAGTACTTC | CASRLADNYEQYF
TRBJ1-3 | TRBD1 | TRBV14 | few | TGTGCCAGCAGCCAGAAGAGAGGCAGGGGGTTTGGAAACACCATATATTTT | CASSQKRGRGFGNTIYF
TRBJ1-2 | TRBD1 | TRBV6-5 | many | TGTGCCAGCAGAATCCAGGGGGACTATGGCTACACCTTC | CASRIQGDYGYTF
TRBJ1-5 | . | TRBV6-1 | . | TGTGCCAGCAGTGAATCGCATCAGCCCCAGCATTTT | CASSESHQPQHF
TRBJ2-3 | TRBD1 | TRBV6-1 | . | TGTGCCAGCAGTGCCCCTAATACAGGGGTACTAAGCAATCAGCCCCAGTATTTT | CASSAPNTGVLSNQPQYF
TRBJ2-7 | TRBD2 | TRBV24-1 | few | TGTGCCACCAGTGATCCAGGGACTAGCGGCGAGCAGTACTTC | CATSDPGTSGEQYF
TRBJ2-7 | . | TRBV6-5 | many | TGTGCCAGCAGTTACTCCCCCCCGGGTGACGAGCAGTACTTC | CASSYSPPGDEQYF
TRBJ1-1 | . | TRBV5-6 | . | TGTGCCAGCAGCTCGGCGTATGGGGATGAAGCTTTCTTT | CASSSAYGDEAFF
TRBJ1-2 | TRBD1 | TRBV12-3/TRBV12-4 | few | TGTGCCAGCAGCCTCACAGGGGTCGGCTACACCTTC | CASSLTGVGYTF
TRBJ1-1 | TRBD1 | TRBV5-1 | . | TGCGCCAGCAGCTGGGGACAGGACACCGAAGCTTCCTTT | CASSWGQDTEASF
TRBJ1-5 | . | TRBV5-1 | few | TGCGCAAGCAGCTTGGACGGTGGGCAAGGGCAGCCCCAGCATTTT | CASSLDGGQGQPQHF
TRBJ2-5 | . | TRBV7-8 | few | TGTGCCAGCAGCTTCCAACGCCGAGAGACCCAGTACTTC | CASSFQRRETQYF
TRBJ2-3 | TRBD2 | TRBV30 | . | TGTGCCTGGAGTTTAGCGGGAGGAGAAGATACGCAGTATTTT | CAWSLAGGEDTQYF
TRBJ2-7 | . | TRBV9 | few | TGTGCCAGCAGCGTAGCGGGGCAGGGGATCTACGAGCAGTACTTC | CASSVAGQGIYEQYF
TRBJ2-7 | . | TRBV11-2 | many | TGTGCCAGCAGCCCCTCCTCCCTGGGCGAGCAGTACTTC | CASSPSSLGEQYF
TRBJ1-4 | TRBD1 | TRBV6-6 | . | TGTGCCAGCAGTAACCGGGACAGGGGGCGAGACGAAAAACTGTTCTTT | CASSNRDRGRDEKLFF
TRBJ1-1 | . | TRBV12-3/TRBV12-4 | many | TGTGCCAGCAGTTTATTGGAGGGCGCTGAAGCTTTCTTT | CASSLLEGAEAFF
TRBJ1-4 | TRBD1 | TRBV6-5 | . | TGTGCCAGCAGAGGGGACAGCAATGAAAAACCGTTTTTT | CASRGDSNEKPFF
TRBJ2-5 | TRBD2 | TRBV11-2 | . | TGTGCCAGCAGCTTCAGCGGGGGACAAGGGGCCCAGTACTTC | CASSFSGGQGAQYF
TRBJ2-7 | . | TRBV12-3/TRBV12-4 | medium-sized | TGTGCCAGCAGTCACGGAGGCCTCGAGCAGTACTTC | CASSHGGLEQYF
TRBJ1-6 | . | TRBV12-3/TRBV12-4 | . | TGTGCCAGCAGCGGACCTTTCCCTTCACCCCTCTACTTT | CASSGPFPSPLYF
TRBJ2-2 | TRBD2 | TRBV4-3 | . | TGCGCCAGCAGCCAAGCGAGGGCTAGCGGGAGGAACACCGGGGAGCTGTTTTTT | CASSQARASGRNTGELFF
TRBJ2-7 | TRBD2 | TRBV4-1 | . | TGCGCCAGCAGCCGCCTGTGGAGAGGCGGGGGCTCCTACGAGCAGTACTTC | CASSRLWRGGGSYEQYF
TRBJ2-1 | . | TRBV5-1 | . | TGCGCCAGCAGCTTGGAAGGGGGGCCGAGTGATTACAATGAGCAGTTCTTC | CASSLEGGPSDYNEQFF
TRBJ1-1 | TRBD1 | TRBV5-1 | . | TGCGCCAGCAGCTTGTCCGGGACAGCAATGAACACTGAAGCTTTCTTT | CASSLSGTAMNTEAFF
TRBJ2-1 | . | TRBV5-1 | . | TGCGCCTGCAGCTTGGACGGAGGCTCCTACAATGAGCAGTTCTTC | CACSLDGGSYNEQFF
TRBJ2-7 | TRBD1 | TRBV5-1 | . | TGCGCCAGCAGCCCGGACGGACAGGGCAGAAGGCAGTACTTC | CASSPDGQGRRQYF
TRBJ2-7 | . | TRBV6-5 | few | TGTGCCAGACGGGACTCCACATTC | CARRDSTF
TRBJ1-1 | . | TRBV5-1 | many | TGCGCCAGCAGCCCTCGTACGGGCGACACTGAAGCTTTCTTT | CASSPRTGDTEAFF
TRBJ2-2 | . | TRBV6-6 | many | TGTGCCAGCACCCCCTCGGGTTTGGACGCCGGGGAGCTGTTTTTT | CASTPSGLDAGELFF
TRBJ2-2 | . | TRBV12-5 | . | TGTGCTAGTGGCCGTAACGGGGAGCTGCTTTTT | CASGRNGELLF
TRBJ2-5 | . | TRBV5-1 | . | TGCGCCAGCGCGGTGGGCCCCTTAGAGACCCAGTACTTC | CASAVGPLETQYF